Sequencing of this T cell receptor (beta chain) was carried out in a study of T cells in Graves' hyperthyroidism and ophthalmopathy. Overall study results and limits: Ophthalmopathy and stable hyperthyroidism were separated by a 13 V-J model.

Patients were aged 18 to 65, had disease duration under 2 months, and had newly diagnosed hyperthyroidism. Amplification of TCR beta CDR3 regions was performed using RNA transcripts as template. The TCR CDR3 first-round RT-PCR relied on the HTBI primer set. TCRdb fed the multiplex PCR reads into MiXCR, producing one record per CDR3 protein. The sample has roughly 800,000 distinct CDR3 sequences, roughly 37% seen once. The CDR3 is 9 residues long, counting both termini. Germline V gene sequence: CDR1 SQVTM, CDR2 ANQGSEA. On this clonotype: Its antigen is not known. This CDR3 fails to terminate in the conserved phenylalanine or tryptophan, so it likely reflects a read error. The limits of the CDR3 on the DNA are not certain, so only TCRdb's listed CDR3 is given.

This chain uses TRBV29-1 with TRBJ1-3. The receptor was derived from a young man with Graves' hyperthyroidism. The sequenced sample was blood. The CDR3 loop reads CSVSWLANT.